This T cell receptor (beta chain) was recorded in a study of OX40 agonist ivuxolimab in advanced cancers. Study summary: Eligibility rules accepted prior anti-PD-1, anti-PD-L1 or anti-CTLA-4 therapy, and 30% to 40% had some.

The CDR3 sequence is 12 residues long. Germline V gene lookup returns CDR1 SGHAT and CDR2 FQNNGV. V was pared by 4 bases and J by 3 bases, with 0 bases of the junction left unmatched. With autoimmune disease history or systemic immunosuppression, patients were excluded. TCRdb's table, derived via immunoSEQ multiplex PCR, lists solely in-frame clones and lacks some. The sample has 6,500 to 8,500 clones, around two thirds seen once. Comments on this clone: Its target is not known.

General study results and limits: With doses of 0.1 to 3.0 mg/kg, CD4+ and CD8+ blood T cells had undergone clonal expansion by week 6.

The sequencing here drew on CD4+ or CD8+ T cells sorted from blood, taken in a trial of the OX40 agonist ivuxolimab. This TCR was recovered from an adult with an advanced solid tumor such as melanoma, head and neck, liver or kidney cancer. The chain employs TRBV11-2 and TRBJ2-7, with 7 nucleotides matching TRBD2. The CDR3 sequence: CASSSGGYEQYF. The CDR3 nucleotides read TGTGCCAGCAGCTCGGGAGGCTACGAGCAGTACTTC.